These 25 T cell receptor beta chains originate from one sample sequenced in a study of T cells in Graves' hyperthyroidism and ophthalmopathy. Researchers took RNA transcripts and amplified the TCR beta CDR3 regions from them. HTBI primers were used for first-round RT-PCR of the TCR CDR3. TCRdb re-derived calls from the multiplex PCR reads in MiXCR, one entry per CDR3 protein. Found here are roughly 290,000 distinct CDR3 sequences, about 14% of them singletons; the top ten hold almost 8%. The sample taken for sequencing was blood. These TCRs come from a woman between 25 and 40 years old with Graves' hyperthyroidism that later progressed to Graves' ophthalmopathy.

The V and J genes are TRBV28 and TRBJ2-5; D is ambiguous. The germline CDR1 and CDR2 sequences are MDHEN and SYDVKM. The CDR3 has 16 amino acids. Deletions cut 3 bases from V and 0 bases from J, with 14 bases between. CDR3: CASSFITEPHQETQYF. DNA for the CDR3: TGTGCCAGCAGTTTCATAACGGAGCCCCACCAAGAGACCCAGTACTTC.

Comments on this clonotype: A read error may be the cause here, since a much bigger clone is one base away. The genes are TRBV7-2 and TRBJ1-2; no clear D. The CDR3 covers 12 residues. CDR1 SGHTA and CDR2 FQGNSA come from the germline V gene. V was cut by 5 bases and J by 12 bases, with 16 bases left in between. CDR3 nucleotide sequence: TGTGCCAGCAGCCCCTCCCAGCGCGGCCACACCTTC. This encodes CASSPSQRGHTF.

This clonotype has just a few counts. The rearrangement uses TRBV29-1 and TRBJ2-7; 7 bases are shared with TRBD1. V lost 4 bases, J lost 0 bases, and 9 bases stayed unmatched. The CDR3 has 15 residues. The germline V gene has CDR1 SQVTM and CDR2 ANQGSEA. CDR3 DNA sequence: TGCAGCGTTGGGTTAGGACAGGCAGTCTCCTACGAGCAGTACTTC. Amino acids: CSVGLGQAVSYEQYF.

This clonotype was detected many times. The rearrangement links TRBV12-3 or TRBV12-4 to TRBJ2-1; D gene ambiguous. The CDR3 loop spans 12 amino acids. Trimming left V 5 bases short and J 12 bases short, with 14 bases between. CDR3 sequence reads: CASSAPLGLQFF. The CDR3 DNA reads as TGTGCCAGCAGTGCCCCTTTGGGATTGCAGTTCTTC.

The sample holds a few counts of this clonotype. The rearrangement uses TRBV29-1 and TRBJ2-7; the D gene is possibly TRBD2 (5 bases). V was clipped by 5 bases and J by 9 bases, with 11 bases between them. There are 10 residues in the CDR3. Germline V gene data show CDR1 as SQVTM and CDR2 as ANQGSEA. CDR3 loop: CSVTGRGQYF. CDR3 in DNA: TGCAGCGTTACGGGCCGGGGGCAGTACTTC.

In this sample, this clonotype turned up many times. The chain couples TRBV10-3 to TRBJ1-2; D remains ambiguous. There are 12 residues in the CDR3. Trimming shortened V by 11 bases and J by 3 bases, and 13 bases separated the two germline ends. CDR1 and CDR2 (germline): ENHRY, SYGVKD. As DNA, the CDR3 is TGTGCCGCCCAGGAGGGCGACTATGGCTACACCTTC. Protein product: CAAQEGDYGYTF.

This chain links TRBV5-1 with TRBJ1-1; unclear D gene. Germline V gives CDR1 SGHRS, CDR2 YFSETQ. The CDR3 has 13 residues. The germline V and J ends were trimmed by 2 bases and 5 bases, with 10 bases remaining between them. Here the CDR3 DNA reads TGCGCCAGCAGCTTATTTACCGGGACTGAAGCTTTCTTT. Translated, it gives CASSLFTGTEAFF.

This clonotype was observed many times. V gene TRBV10-3 combines with J gene TRBJ2-5, with 10 bases fitting TRBD2. Trimming took 4 bases from V and 4 from J; bases not matched to a gene: 3. In germline, CDR1 is ENHRY, CDR2 SYGVKD. This CDR3 is built from 14 residues. The CDR3 sequence is CAISVAGGGETQYF. The CDR3, as DNA: TGTGCCATCAGTGTAGCGGGAGGTGGAGAGACCCAGTACTTC.

This clonotype was detected only a few times. V usage is TRBV19 and J usage is TRBJ2-1, with 16 bases lining up with TRBD2. From germline, CDR1 is LNHDA and CDR2 SQIVND (reference sequence). V lost 3 bases to trimming and J lost 15 bases; unmatched junction nucleotides: 8. The CDR3 extends over 15 amino acids. The CDR3 sequence: CASSMGTSGRARVFF. CDR3 in DNA: TGTGCCAGTAGTATGGGGACTAGCGGGAGGGCCCGTGTGTTCTTC.

This clonotype came up many times. This chain uses TRBV3-1 with TRBJ2-7; D gene unclear. CDR3 length: 15 amino acids. Germline V CDR1 and CDR2: LGHDT, YNNKEL (reference sequence). Between the trimmed V and J ends, which lost 0 bases and 3 bases, there was a span of 12 bases. CDR3 sequence: CASSQDSGSIYEQYF. CDR3 bases: TGTGCCAGCAGCCAAGATTCGGGCAGCATCTACGAGCAGTACTTC.

This clonotype was recorded at least ten times. The chain links TRBV6-1 to TRBJ1-1, with 8 bases that match TRBD1. The J segment lost 5 bases and the V segment lost 7 bases, leaving 9 bases of the junction unmatched. In germline, CDR1 is MNHNS, CDR2 SASEGT. The CDR3 has 14 residues. Written as DNA, the CDR3 is TGTGCCAGCAAAAAAGACAGGGGAGGTACTGAAGCTTTCTTT. This sequence encodes CASKKDRGGTEAFF.

About this clonotype: This may stem from a read error, because a much larger clone lies one nucleotide away. The chain couples TRBV5-1 to TRBJ2-7; D gene unclear. Per the germline V gene, CDR1 is SGHRS and CDR2 is YFSETQ. CDR3 length: 12 amino acids. Here the CDR3 DNA reads TGCGCCAGCAGCTTGGTCTGCTACGAGCAGCACTTC. It translates to CASSLVCYEQHF.

V usage is TRBV9 and J usage is TRBJ2-5; TRBD1 aligns across 9 bases. The CDR3 consists of 14 residues. Germline V gene lookup returns CDR1 SGDLS and CDR2 YYNGEE. With 4 bases clipped from V and 6 bases from J, the junction kept 7 bases outside the gene matches. CDR3 loop: CASSRDRGVKTQYF. CDR3 nucleotide sequence: TGTGCCAGCAGCCGAGACAGGGGGGTCAAGACCCAGTACTTC.

The gene calls are TRBV6-1 and TRBJ1-6; D gene unclear. The V gene's germline CDR1 is MNHNS and CDR2 SASEGT. CDR3 length equals 13 residues. Trimming took 6 bases from V and 9 from J, leaving 12 bases between them. The CDR3 coding sequence is TGTGCCAGCAGCGGACCATCCGGTTCACCCCTCCACTTT. This encodes CASSGPSGSPLHF.

Many counts were recorded for this clonotype. The chain uses TRBV6-2 or TRBV6-3 and TRBJ2-3; 9 nucleotides align to TRBD2. V lost 4 bases, J lost 4 bases, and 9 bases stayed unmatched. The CDR3 has 16 residues. Germline loops: CDR1 MNHEY, CDR2 SVGEGT. This CDR3 is CASSLPEGLAADTQYF. Here the CDR3 DNA reads TGTGCCAGCAGTTTGCCAGAGGGACTAGCTGCAGATACGCAGTATTTT.

This clonotype was detected many times. J is TRBJ1-4 and V is TRBV7-2, with D unclear. CDR3 length: 16 amino acids. The V gene's germline CDR1 is SGHTA and CDR2 FQGNSA. The germline V and J ends were trimmed by 0 bases and 1 base, with 9 bases remaining between them. The CDR3 DNA sequence: TGTGCCAGCAGCTTAGCGCCCGTAGGAACTAATGAAAAACTGTTTTTT. Translated: CASSLAPVGTNEKLFF.

The rearrangement joins TRBV29-1 to TRBJ2-2; D may be TRBD1 (6 bases). Trimming left V 4 bases short and J 1 base short, with 10 bases between. This CDR3 comprises 14 residues. The germline gives CDR1 SQVTM, CDR2 ANQGSEA. The CDR3 nucleotides read TGCAGCGTTGTGGGGACACAGAACACCGGGGAGCTGTTTTTT. Protein: CSVVGTQNTGELFF.

This clonotype was counted between two and nine times. The chain uses TRBV14 and TRBJ2-7; D is uncertain. CDR3 length: 14 amino acids. The germline V gene encodes CDR1 SGHDN and CDR2 FVKESK. V lost 7 bases and J 3 bases, leaving 16 bases between the germline ends. The CDR3, as DNA: TGTGCCAGCACACCGAACGGGCGATACTACGAGCAGTACTTC. It codes for CASTPNGRYYEQYF.

In this sample, this clonotype turned up many times. Written as DNA, the CDR3 is TGTGCCAGTAGTGCCGGTGACAGCGATATAAACTACGAGCAGTACTTC. Its protein is CASSAGDSDINYEQYF. The chain has TRBV19 and TRBJ2-7, with D possibly being TRBD1 (5 bases). Looked up from germline, CDR1 is LNHDA and CDR2 is SQIVND (reference sequence). The CDR3 consists of 16 residues. V shed 5 bases and J shed 3 bases, with 20 bases lying between them. The complete variable domain, with remaining parts taken from reference TRBV19 and TRBJ2-7, reads DGGITQSPKYLFRKEGQNVTLSCEQNLNHDAMYWYRQDPGQGLRLIYYSQIVNDFQKGDIAEGYSVSREKKESFPLTVTSAQKNPTAFYLCASSAGDSDINYEQYFGPGTRLTVT.

In its sample, this clonotype was seen a few times. The chain combines TRBV20-1 with TRBJ2-7; D is perhaps TRBD1 (5 bases). The CDR3 is 12 residues long. V lost 0 bases and J lost 6, with 9 bases in between. The germline V gene encodes CDR1 DFQATT and CDR2 SNEGSKA (reference sequence). The CDR3 here is CSARDSRVEQYF. The DNA of the CDR3 is TGCAGTGCTAGAGATAGCAGGGTCGAGCAGTACTTC.

Points on this clonotype: This may arise from a read error, as a much more abundant clone is one base away. The CDR3 sequence: CANSQARIEKKLFF. The DNA for the CDR3 is TGTGCCAACAGCCAAGCAAGGATAGAAAAGAAGCTGTTTTTT. This chain joins TRBV14 and TRBJ2-2; the D is unclear. The CDR3 covers 14 residues. From germline, CDR1 is SGHDN and CDR2 FVKESK.

This clonotype was picked up a small number of times. In nucleotides, the CDR3 is TGTGCCAGCAGTTTGACGGGAGATATCACCGGGGAGCTGTTTTTT. It translates to CASSLTGDITGELFF. The chain joins TRBV6-1 to TRBJ2-2; maybe TRBD2 (6 bases). The germline V gene encodes CDR1 MNHNS and CDR2 SASEGT. V gave up 5 bases and J gave up 4 bases, with 14 bases separating them. This CDR3 contains 15 residues.

This clonotype was seen at least ten times. The chain has TRBV28 and TRBJ1-5; D perhaps matches TRBD1 (6 bases). Germline CDR1 reads MDHEN; CDR2 reads SYDVKM. The CDR3 length is 15 residues. The V and J ends lost 8 bases and 0 bases respectively, with 14 bases between them. CDR3 in DNA: TGTGCCAGCGAGACAGGAGGATATAGCAATCAGCCCCAGCATTTT. It encodes CASETGGYSNQPQHF.

The genes are TRBV19 and TRBJ2-1, with 11 bases identical to TRBD2. The CDR3 sequence is 16 residues long. Germline CDR1 is LNHDA and CDR2 is SQIVND (reference sequence). J was trimmed by 5 bases and V by 3 bases; bases with no gene match: 6. The CDR3 protein is CASSIMTSGNDNEQFF. The DNA of the CDR3 is TGTGCCAGTAGTATTATGACTAGCGGGAATGACAATGAGCAGTTCTTC.

This clonotype was observed at least ten times. This rearrangement joins TRBV12-3 or TRBV12-4 to TRBJ2-1; 11 bases align to TRBD2. CDR3 length: 16 residues. Trimming took 4 bases from V and 7 from J; bases not matched to a gene: 9. This CDR3 is CASSSPLAGGGNEQFF. In DNA form, the CDR3 reads TGTGCCAGCAGTTCTCCTCTAGCGGGAGGCGGGAATGAGCAGTTCTTC.